The source of this T cell receptor beta chain is a study of T-cell reconstitution after alpha-beta-depleted transplantation in children. Unmatched junction bases numbered 8, after V lost 4 bases and J lost 1 base. The CDR3 covers 15 residues. Germline V CDR1 and CDR2: SGHRS, YFSETQ. Molecular barcoding with unique molecular identifiers was used for the TCRbeta library. MiXCR was run by TCRdb on the PCR reads, yielding one entry per CDR3 protein. Of around 100,000 distinct CDR3 sequences detected, 10% appear once; the ten largest clones hold approximately 36%. The study's findings and limits: Most T-cell counts and diversity one year after the transplant came from T cells that were newly produced. Reports say that about two months after transplant, the alpha-beta T cells came out of several hundred graft clones that had expanded.

This clonotype was observed a few times. Its specificity is unknown. The sequencing used PBMCs, collected before TCRalphabeta/CD19-depleted stem cell transplant. This TCR was recovered from a boy aged 2 to 9 with acute lymphoblastic leukemia, due to receive a stem cell transplant. The chain joins TRBV5-1 to TRBJ2-7; TRBD1 matches at 7 bases. The CDR3, as DNA: TGCGCCAGCAGCCTTGACGGGACAGTTTCCTACGAGCAGTACTTC. Its protein is CASSLDGTVSYEQYF.